This T cell receptor beta chain was observed in a study of cytomegalovirus exposure and HLA in healthy donors (TCRdb year 2017). The study in broad terms: In an earlier analysis of 587 of the donors, 276 Gb of sequence data and 117 million unique TCR beta sequences from 150 million to 200 million T cells were reported. The genetic ancestry cluster associated with self-reported Caucasian donors included about 81% of the approximately 410 genotyped donors. Using immunosequencing, the study profiled T cell repertoires from about 650 subjects and related those repertoires to cytomegalovirus serostatus. Both class I and class II loci were covered by HLA typing, at four-digit resolution. About 300 gigabases of sequencing data and 70 million to 100 million unique TCR sequences were included in an early release covering 550 to 800 HLA-typed donors. About 5 DR-DQ haplotypes were handled as single units for association and clustering, since linkage in the cohort was strong. The study aimed to test whether signatures of past pathogen exposure could be identified by cataloging public T cell receptors. Donor age, sex, ethnicity and CMV serostatus were compiled alongside the repertoire data. A later genetic analysis used genome-wide SNP genotypes for about 60% of the roughly 700 donors, treating that subset as a discovery cohort. An earlier analysis of roughly 580 of the donors used high-throughput TCR beta sequencing to judge whether each TCR beta V gene segment behaved as functional or pseudogenic. Rather than drawing on any new phenotypic data, the later analysis identified candidate immune exposures from TCR beta sequences and the way those sequences occurred across donors. The number of donors typed differed by locus, with about 629-630 for A, B, C, DRB1 and DQB1, roughly 520 for DQA1, 606 for DPA1, and around 430 for DPB1. Among over 350 genotyped donors of the cohort, an average of about 240,000 unique TCR beta nucleotide sequences were sequenced per donor, 15% to 20% of them non-productive. All discovery cohort repertoires had been generated on a single sequencing platform. A separate validation cohort of about 110 different subjects was used in addition to the 666-subject first cohort. A later analysis re-examined previously published TCR beta repertoires from around 670 donors and added high-resolution HLA genotyping to investigate patterns of TCR occurrence. High-throughput TCR immunosequencing, statistical association of individual TCRs with disease status, and machine learning were combined to predict cytomegalovirus infection status.

What the study reported, not specific to this receptor: Linkage disequilibrium might explain the correlated functional status among segregating V segments, but an unknown experimental factor could not be ruled out. A group of highly shared sequence variants was considered likely to be a technical artifact of the sequencing pipeline. Most TCR sequences were observed very rarely across donors, whereas some public TCRs were present in many individuals. Broadly in line with IMGT annotations, most TCR beta V segments showed up in productive rearrangements about 90% or about 30% of the time in an earlier analysis of a few hundred of the donors. According to a later analysis, TCR association rates differed among HLA loci, with DRB1 alleles showing the most associated TCRs and HLA-C alleles showing the fewest. For the cohort, immune exposure information was limited to CMV serostatus. Because HLA typing was unavailable for some donors at each locus, only the typed subset was used in association tests. A later analysis found that most CMV-associated TCR beta chains appeared HLA-restricted, with HLA associations seemingly driven largely by CMV exposure. The study gave a list of 150 to 200 TCR beta chains associated with cytomegalovirus. A further reported finding was that TCR beta sequences accurately predicted the HLA-A and HLA-B alleles for most subjects in the first cohort. This cohort had only TCR beta chains sequenced, and the lack of alpha or paired-chain data limited which features could be detected. According to the authors, the approach could potentially be generalized to other disease states and immunological phenotypes. Specific HLA alleles were associated with over 15,000 TCR beta sequences at a false discovery rate of 0.05 in a later analysis. Presence/absence analyses assumed roughly uniform sequencing depth across donors, an assumption that may not hold. In a later analysis, HLA-associated TCR beta chains were found to be more clonally expanded and to have lower generation probabilities than equally common non-associated chains. The 87-base-pair reads could not distinguish some IMGT-functional V segments, including TRBV6-2 and TRBV6-3, so those segments were excluded. A few of the identified cytomegalovirus-associated TCR beta chains were confirmed in vitro to be specific for cytomegalovirus antigens. Strong co-occurrence of HLA alleles, especially DR and DQ, made assigning TCR associations to individual alleles difficult. In both the original and validation cohorts, the classifier was reported to diagnose cytomegalovirus status with high specificity and sensitivity. Because counts were too low, seventeen rarely observed V segments, including chromosome 9 orphons, were left out of the earlier analysis of a few hundred of the donors. Several of the top co-occurrence clusters appeared to be linked to parvovirus B19, influenza, CMV and Epstein-Barr virus, according to a later analysis. A later genetic analysis reported fewer N-insertions in productive TCRs among donors in an Asian-associated ancestry cluster than the approximately 700-donor mean. A later genetic analysis associated a missense DCLRE1C variant with V-gene and J-gene trimming of TCR beta chains, and an independent cohort replicated the association.

Germline trimming amounts to 0 bases on V and 2 bases on J, with 5 as the count of junction bases outside the gene matches. CDR3 length: 17 amino acids, cysteine to phenylalanine. Here the CDR3 DNA is all that survives: 51 bases in frame from base 1. Based on the germline V gene, the CDR1 and CDR2 sequences are SGDLS and YYNGEE. On this clone itself: Its antigen specificity is not known. Base qualities are not at hand, and no much larger clone is one base apart.

The cohort comprised more than 550 healthy bone marrow donors. At the time of sampling, all cohort members were nominally healthy, though unrecorded immune exposures were likely present. The donor tested CMV seronegative and was one of the 352 seronegative cohort members. Every donor gave a peripheral blood sample, and the peripheral blood mononuclear cells from that sample were used for TCR beta sequencing. Genomic DNA was extracted from the blood cell samples with the Qiagen DNeasy Blood Extraction Kit. The library was built by means of the immunoSEQ multiplex PCR assay. A mixture of 60 forward primers for TCR Vbeta segments and 13 reverse primers for TCR Jbeta segments was used in the multiplex PCR. Amplification of the CDR3 region of rearranged TCR beta genes was performed with a multiplex PCR assay on genomic DNA. Amplified TCR beta libraries were sequenced as 87-base-pair reads on the Illumina HiSeq System. As for the authors' bioinformatics: A later analysis counted about 80 million unique TCR beta chains across the 666 repertoires, and roughly 9.9 million of these chains were shared by at least two donors. To remove PCR and sequencing errors, raw reads were error-corrected and collapsed into unique sequences using a nearest-neighbor algorithm that merged closely related sequences. To assign V, D and J gene segments, CDR3 sequences were aligned to IMGT reference sequences. For a sequence to be retained, a match of at least six nucleotides to both a V gene segment and a J gene segment was required. A rearrangement counted as productive if the CDR3 had no stop codons and remained in frame with V and J, and every other rearrangement counted as non-productive. Following IMGT convention, CDR3 was defined as the stretch from the second conserved V-encoded cysteine up to the conserved J-encoded phenylalanine. The earlier analysis of about 610 of the donors excluded sequences that lacked an unambiguous match to a single V gene segment. An earlier analysis of some 610 of the donors called V segments functional above 56.7% productive rearrangements and segregating when the between-donor standard deviation exceeded 5%. To diagnose cytomegalovirus status from the catalog of TCR beta chain sequences, a statistical classification framework was built. In a later analysis, V and J genes were assigned by comparing TCR nucleotide sequences against IMGT/GENE-DB human TR gene sequences. Using the TCRdist pipeline, a later analysis assigned CDR3 sequences along with most-parsimonious VDJ recombination scenarios. In a later analysis, each TCR beta chain was defined by its CDR3 amino acid sequence together with its V-gene family, and reads without a unique V-gene family were excluded. A later analysis removed 450 to 600 highly shared, low-generation-probability nucleotide sequences to deal with suspected cross-contamination and a sequencing artifact. A later analysis calculated a clonal expansion index for each public chain from normalized within-repertoire ranks of inferred template counts. A later analysis computed generation probabilities with a VDJ recombination model fitted to out-of-frame rearrangements, and checked the results against IGoR. A later analysis scored TCR-TCR, TCR-HLA and TCR-CMV co-occurrence with hypergeometric tests, applying a repertoire-size bias correction to TCR pairs. False discovery rates were estimated in a later analysis by permuting HLA or CMV assignments 20 times. In a later analysis, co-occurring TCRs were grouped with DBSCAN, and TCRdist sequence similarity was added when clustering was performed within HLA-allele-positive subsets. Repertoires with fewer than 30,000 or more than 120,000 public chains were left out of co-occurrence clustering, as were five repertoires with anomalous nucleotide sharing. TCRdb's version of the immuneACCESS table is confined to in-frame rearrangements and falls short of the full clone set. An unresolved V gene accounts for under half of the shortfall where checked; the remainder is of unknown origin. For V, J and clone size, that table is used; D and trimming come from the DNA. The sample data list some 160,000 clones, and around 75% of these were observed just once. The ten most abundant clones make up 1.5% to 2% of the sample.

The clonotype comes from a woman between 40 and 55 years old in good health and CMV-seronegative. Sample: PBMCs. The receptor chain draws on TRBV9 and TRBJ2-3; TRBD2 aligns with 11 central bases. The bases are TGTGCCAGCAGCGTAGAGGGTAGCGGGAGGGCCACAGATACGCAGTATTTT. Its translation is CASSVEGSGRATDTQYF. Beyond the CDR3, the reference TRBV9 and TRBJ2-3 genes provide the residues; the full variable domain reads: DSGVTQTPKHLITATGQRVTLRCSPRSGDLSVYWYQQSLDQGLQFLIQYYNGEERAKGNILERFSAQQFPDLHSELNLSSLELGDSALYFCASSVEGSGRATDTQYFGPGTRLTVL.